This T cell receptor (beta chain) emerged from a study of cytomegalovirus exposure and HLA in healthy donors (dated by TCRdb to the late 2010s). Background for the entire study: In an earlier analysis of around 540 of the donors, 250 to 350 Gb of sequence data and some 120 million unique TCR beta sequences from roughly 200 million T cells were reported. To study patterns of TCR occurrence, a later analysis re-analyzed previously published TCR beta repertoires from under 750 donors and added high-resolution HLA genotyping. About 330 gigabases of sequencing data and 75 million to 85 million unique TCR sequences made up an early release that covered several hundred HLA-typed donors. Every discovery cohort repertoire had been produced on one sequencing platform. The T cell repertoires of around 670 subjects were profiled by immunosequencing and related to cytomegalovirus serostatus. A later genetic analysis took genome-wide SNP genotypes for about three fifths of the 666 donors and used that subset as a discovery cohort. Both class I and class II loci were covered by HLA typing, at four-digit resolution. Typing coverage varied by locus: about 629-630 donors for A, B, C, DRB1 and DQB1; under 550 for DQA1; more than 600 for DPA1; under 490 for DPB1. Among about 400 genotyped donors of the cohort, an average of around 250,000 unique TCR beta nucleotide sequences was sequenced per donor, of which about 18% were non-productive. In an earlier analysis of 500 to 650 of the donors, high-throughput TCR beta sequencing was used to judge whether each TCR beta V gene segment behaved as functional or pseudogenic. Besides the first cohort of roughly 640 subjects, a separate validation cohort made up of 120 or so different subjects was used. Of the 300 to 400 genotyped donors, about 84% fell in the genetic ancestry cluster associated with self-reported Caucasian donors. Alongside the repertoire data, information on donor age, sex, ethnicity and CMV serostatus was compiled. Because of strong linkage in the cohort, roughly 5 DR-DQ haplotypes were treated as single units for association and clustering. In the later analysis, no new phenotypic data were used to find candidate immune exposures; instead, reliance was placed on TCR beta sequences and their occurrence across donors. The aim of the study was to test whether cataloging public T cell receptors could identify signatures of past pathogen exposure. To predict cytomegalovirus infection status, the study combined high-throughput TCR immunosequencing, statistical association of individual TCRs with disease status, and machine learning. General study outcomes and caveats: A further reported finding was that TCR beta sequences accurately predicted the HLA-A and HLA-B alleles for most subjects in the first cohort. In this cohort, only TCR beta chains were sequenced, and detectable features were limited by the absence of alpha or paired-chain data. Correlated functional status among segregating V segments might be attributable to linkage disequilibrium, but an unknown experimental factor could not be ruled out. A later analysis found that most CMV-associated TCR beta chains appeared HLA-restricted, with HLA associations seemingly driven largely by CMV exposure. Some IMGT-functional V segments, including TRBV6-2 and TRBV6-3, could not be distinguished by the 87-base-pair reads and were therefore excluded. Sequencing depth was assumed to be roughly uniform across donors in the presence/absence analyses, though that assumption may not hold. While some public TCRs were present in many individuals, most TCR sequences turned up only very rarely across donors. An association between a missense DCLRE1C variant and V-gene and J-gene trimming of TCR beta chains was found in a later genetic analysis and replicated in an independent cohort. In an earlier analysis of some 540 of the donors, most TCR beta V segments appeared in productive rearrangements about 90% or about 30% of the time, broadly matching IMGT annotations. A total of 150 to 200 TCR beta chains were listed by the study as associated with cytomegalovirus. A cluster of highly shared sequence variants was judged likely to be a technical artifact of the sequencing pipeline. In a later analysis, several top co-occurrence clusters were reported to appear linked to parvovirus B19, influenza, CMV and Epstein-Barr virus. A later analysis found that TCR association rates varied across HLA loci, with DRB1 alleles showing the most associated TCRs and HLA-C alleles the fewest. When HLA alleles, especially DR and DQ, strongly co-occurred, attributing TCR associations to individual alleles was difficult. In vitro tests confirmed that a few of the cytomegalovirus-associated TCR beta chains recognize cytomegalovirus antigens. In a later genetic analysis, fewer N-insertions in productive TCRs were reported among donors in an Asian-associated ancestry cluster than the 666-donor mean. The classifier was reported to diagnose cytomegalovirus status with high specificity and sensitivity in both the original and validation cohorts. The only immune exposure information available for the cohort was CMV serostatus. The authors suggested that the approach could potentially be extended to other disease states and immunological phenotypes. Specific HLA alleles were associated with 15,000 to 20,000 TCR beta sequences at a false discovery rate of 0.05 in a later analysis. Compared with equally common non-associated chains, HLA-associated TCR beta chains in a later analysis were more clonally expanded and had lower generation probabilities. Because some donors lacked HLA typing at each locus, the association tests relied only on the typed subset. Because counts were too low, some 17 rarely observed V segments, including chromosome 9 orphons, were left out of the earlier analysis of some 600 of the donors.

Via the germline V gene, CDR1 is SGHAT and CDR2 FQNNGV. The CDR3 goes from the cysteine to the phenylalanine over 15 residues. Only CDR3 DNA is held: 45 bases, read in frame from base 1. V trim: 5 bases; J trim: 4 bases; unmatched bases: 9. Note on this clone: This clone's antigen is unknown. The record has no base qualities; no much larger clone is one base away.

The cohort was made up of roughly 670 healthy bone marrow donors. At the time of sampling, every cohort member was nominally healthy, though immune exposures that went unrecorded were likely present. The donor tested CMV seronegative, placing the donor among the 352 seronegative members of the cohort. Every donor gave a peripheral blood sample, and the peripheral blood mononuclear cells from that sample were used for TCR beta sequencing. The Qiagen DNeasy Blood Extraction Kit was used to extract genomic DNA from the blood cell samples. Libraries were constructed by the immunoSEQ multiplex PCR assay. For the multiplex PCR, a mixture combining 60 forward primers for TCR Vbeta segments and 13 reverse primers for TCR Jbeta segments was used. A multiplex PCR assay on genomic DNA amplified the CDR3 region of rearranged TCR beta genes. The amplified TCR beta libraries were sequenced on the Illumina HiSeq System as 87-base-pair reads. Per the authors' processing: Across the 600 to 700 repertoires, a later analysis counted some 81 million unique TCR beta chains, around 11 million of which were shared by at least two donors. Raw reads were error-corrected and collapsed into unique sequences with a nearest-neighbor algorithm that merged closely related sequences to remove PCR and sequencing errors. CDR3 sequences were aligned to IMGT reference sequences to assign V, D and J gene segments. For a sequence to be retained, at least a six-nucleotide match to both a V gene segment and a J gene segment was required. A rearrangement was called productive if the CDR3 had no stop codons and remained in frame with V and J, and every other rearrangement was called non-productive. CDR3 was defined according to IMGT convention as the region running from the second conserved V-encoded cysteine to the conserved J-encoded phenylalanine. Sequences without an unambiguous match to a single V gene segment were excluded from the earlier analysis of 450 to 750 of the donors. In an earlier analysis of 587 of the donors, a V segment was called functional when productive rearrangements were above 56.7%, and segregating when the standard deviation between donors exceeded 5%. A statistical classification framework was built to diagnose cytomegalovirus status from the catalog of TCR beta chain sequences. A later analysis assigned V and J genes by comparing TCR nucleotide sequences with IMGT/GENE-DB human TR gene sequences. In a later analysis, CDR3 sequences and most-parsimonious VDJ recombination scenarios were assigned using the TCRdist pipeline. In a later analysis, each TCR beta chain was defined by its CDR3 amino acid sequence together with its V-gene family, and reads lacking a unique V-gene family were excluded. To address suspected cross-contamination and a sequencing artifact, a later analysis removed roughly 580 highly shared, low-generation-probability nucleotide sequences. For each public chain, a later analysis derived a clonal expansion index from normalized ranks of inferred template counts within each repertoire. Generation probabilities in a later analysis came from a VDJ recombination model fitted to out-of-frame rearrangements, and those results were checked against IGoR. In a later analysis, TCR-TCR, TCR-HLA and TCR-CMV co-occurrence was scored with hypergeometric tests, and a repertoire-size bias correction was applied to TCR pairs. A later analysis estimated false discovery rates by permuting HLA or CMV assignments 20 times. In a later analysis, co-occurring TCRs were grouped using DBSCAN, with TCRdist sequence similarity added in when clustering inside HLA-allele-positive subsets. Co-occurrence clustering excluded repertoires with fewer than 30,000 or more than 120,000 public chains, plus five with anomalous nucleotide sharing. In its TCRdb copy, this immuneACCESS table keeps in-frame sequences only and misses some clones. Where compared with another copy, unresolved V genes explain less than half of these, and the others have no known cause. V and J calls and clone size are given by that table; D and trimming were obtained from the DNA. The sample includes about 190,000 clones, with about 86% observed a single time. Clones ranked in the top ten supply around 0.3% of the sample.

The specimen sequenced was PBMCs. The TCR comes from a woman aged 25 to 45 in good health and CMV-seronegative. Recombination connected TRBV11-2 to TRBJ2-7, and 9 bases in between align with TRBD1. The CDR3 in this case is CASSIDRGDYYEQYF. At the DNA level, the sequence is TGTGCCAGCAGCATCGACAGGGGGGATTATTACGAGCAGTACTTC.